This T cell receptor (beta chain) originates from a study of blood T cell repertoires in COVID-19. Whole-study context: Samples representing acute and convalescent COVID-19 were sourced from the United States, Italy and Spain.

Per the study methods: Cell counts per sample came from amplifying reference gene primers. The table came from immunoSEQ multiplex PCR; TCRdb's copy has only in-frame clones and leaves some out. The D gene and trimming were derived from the DNA, and the V and J assignments and clone size from that table. Here the sample spans a few hundred thousand clones, roughly 91% being singletons. V lost 0 bases and J lost 1; bases outside the gene matches: 0. Germline lookup yields CDR1 LNHDA and CDR2 SQIVND (reference sequence). This CDR3 is built from 15 residues. Worth noting for this clone: This sample also contains other DNA sequences that code for the same CDR3.

Donors of Cohort 3 who recovered were those that had two negative PCRs, clearance, or symptom resolution. This receptor was taken from a man in his forties who had recovered from COVID-19. The rearrangement links TRBV19 to TRBJ1-5; 7 bases fit TRBD1. Sequencing was performed on PBMCs or T cells enriched from blood (not recorded which). CDR3 in amino acids: CASSIDRGSNQPQHF. CDR3 sequence (DNA): TGTGCCAGTAGTATAGACAGGGGGAGCAATCAGCCCCAGCATTTT.